This T cell receptor beta chain was captured by sequencing in a study of cytomegalovirus exposure and HLA in healthy donors. The CDR3 is 16 residues long. The germline gives CDR1 SNHLY, CDR2 FYNNEI. J gave up 2 bases and V 7 bases, and 10 bases lay outside the gene matches. The study's findings and limits: The study designated 160 or so TCR beta chains cytomegalovirus-associated. Later analysis showed most CMV-associated TCR beta chains appearing HLA-restricted.

The PCR had 60 Vbeta and 13 Jbeta primers. Method: immunoSEQ multiplex PCR; TCRdb's copy keeps in-frame clones and lacks some. Of around 140,000 clones listed, 78% were seen once; the top ten hold around 2.5%. As for this clone: The antigen is unknown.

The gene calls are TRBV2 and TRBJ1-5; the match to TRBD1 covers 8 bases. This TCR was recovered from a woman aged 18 to 35 in good health and CMV-seropositive. Sequencing was carried out using PBMCs. The CDR3 region is CASTKTGQGRNQPQHF. The CDR3 DNA is TGTGCCAGCACCAAAACCGGACAGGGCCGCAATCAGCCCCAGCATTTT.